This TCR beta chain emerged from a study of technical replicates of blood from a few donors. Only in-frame clones appear in the TCRdb table, and some are missing; sequencing was by immunoSEQ multiplex PCR. Of 45,000 to 60,000 clones listed, 91% are singletons. The germline V gene has CDR1 SGHVS and CDR2 FNYEAQ. Germline trimming cut 10 bases from V and 7 bases from J; bases unmatched to any gene: 16. The CDR3 contains 14 residues. Source material: PBMCs. The receptor was derived from a human donor in good health. Some clones in this sample may be carry-over from other donors' samples. V gene TRBV7-6 combines with J gene TRBJ2-7; 7 bases agree with TRBD2. CDR3 sequence reads: CATGRGGRSWEQYF. As DNA, the CDR3 is TGTGCCACGGGTCGGGGCGGGAGATCATGGGAGCAGTACTTC.